The rows below give T cell receptor beta chains drawn from one sample of a study of cytomegalovirus exposure and HLA in healthy donors. Measured with immunoSEQ multiplex PCR; TCRdb has only the in-frame clones, and not every one. The table records approximately 100,000 clones, roughly 9.4% of them present only once. Input material: PBMCs. All receptors derive from a man between 45 and 60 years old in good health and CMV-seropositive. Both conserved end residues are part of each CDR3. A D gene is named only where the DNA matches it firmly. Not every row has a clone size; where given, it reads once, few, many or a size class.

D gene	J gene	V gene	clone size	CDR3 protein	CDR3 DNA
TRBD2	TRBJ2-1	TRBV7-3	medium-sized	CASSLGGGGPMYEQFF	TGTGCCAGCAGCTTAGGGGGGGGAGGGCCGATGTATGAGCAGTTCTTC
TRBD1	TRBJ1-1	TRBV7-9	.	CASSQAPGQNEAFF	TGTGCCAGCAGCCAAGCCCCGGGACAGAATGAAGCTTTCTTT
.	TRBJ2-3	TRBV11-2	few	CASSFSGDEYF	TGTGCCAGCAGCTTCTCAGGGGACGAGTATTTT
TRBD1	TRBJ2-7	TRBV6-6	.	CASSKGQGNEQYF	TGTGCCAGCAGTAAGGGACAGGGGAACGAGCAGTACTTC
.	TRBJ1-5	TRBV18	few	CASSPGTPYSNQPQHF	TGTGCCAGCTCACCCGGGACACCTTATAGCAATCAGCCCCAGCATTTT
.	TRBJ2-7	TRBV10-3	.	CATTPSRESYEQYF	TGTGCCACTACGCCTAGCCGTGAATCCTACGAGCAGTACTTC
.	TRBJ2-3	TRBV28	.	CASSFRKDTQYF	TGTGCCAGCAGTTTCAGGAAAGATACGCAGTATTTT
.	TRBJ2-7	TRBV11-1	few	CASSSRYPHEQYF	TGTGCCAGCAGCTCGCGCTACCCCCACGAGCAGTACTTC
TRBD1	TRBJ1-2	TRBV6-5	few	CASSNRQGAYGYTF	TGTGCCAGCAGTAATCGACAGGGGGCTTATGGCTACACCTTC
.	TRBJ1-5	TRBV7-8	.	CASSLDGRENQPQHF	TGTGCCAGCAGCTTAGATGGGAGAGAGAATCAGCCCCAGCATTTT
TRBD1	TRBJ2-7	TRBV2	many	CASSQQGGSYEQYF	TGTGCCAGCAGTCAACAGGGGGGCTCCTACGAGCAGTACTTC
.	TRBJ2-7	TRBV6-5	many	CASRRGLDRAGEQYF	TGTGCCAGCCGAAGGGGATTGGACCGAGCGGGCGAGCAGTACTTC
TRBD1	TRBJ2-7	TRBV7-6	.	CASSPTTGDEQYF	TGTGCCAGCAGCCCTACGACAGGGGACGAGCAGTACTTC
TRBD1	TRBJ2-7	TRBV6-4	.	CASSDSCQGDGYEQYF	TGTGCCAGCAGTGACTCTTGTCAGGGGGACGGCTACGAGCAGTACTTC
.	TRBJ1-2	TRBV30	many	CAWNGYGYTF	TGTGCCTGGAACGGCTATGGCTACACCTTC
.	TRBJ2-5	TRBV4-1	few	CASSPLGGNREKETQYF	TGCGCCAGCAGCCCCCTGGGCGGGAATAGAGAAAAAGAGACCCAGTACTTC
.	TRBJ2-7	TRBV5-5	few	CASSLPTSGSEQYF	TGTGCCAGCAGCTTGCCTACTAGTGGATCCGAGCAGTACTTC
.	TRBJ2-7	TRBV6-5	few	CASSAGSRYYEQYF	TGTGCCAGCAGCGCGGGATCCCGCTACTACGAGCAGTACTTC
.	TRBJ1-5	TRBV7-9	.	CASSLEIGNQPQHF	TGTGCCAGCAGCTTAGAAATCGGCAATCAGCCCCAGCATTTT
TRBD1	TRBJ2-4	TRBV29-1	few	CSVAQGSAKNIQYF	TGCAGCGTTGCACAGGGGTCGGCCAAAAACATTCAGTACTTC
TRBD2	TRBJ2-4	TRBV14	few	CASSQAGLVSDIQYF	TGTGCCAGCAGCCAAGCAGGACTAGTATCGGACATTCAGTACTTC
.	TRBJ2-3	TRBV27	many	CASKRSYGLQGGFGDTQYF	TGTGCCAGCAAACGATCTTACGGCCTGCAGGGTGGGTTCGGAGATACGCAGTATTTT
.	TRBJ1-5	TRBV6-1	.	CASSVADSNQPQHF	TGTGCCAGCAGTGTGGCGGATAGCAATCAGCCCCAGCATTTT
.	TRBJ1-2	TRBV6-5	few	CASSSVGQTASYGYTF	TGTGCCAGCAGTTCCGTCGGACAGACTGCTAGCTATGGCTACACCTTC
.	TRBJ2-7	TRBV11-2	few	CASSFSGGESYEQYF	TGTGCCAGCAGCTTCTCGGGGGGCGAGTCCTACGAGCAGTACTTC
TRBD1	TRBJ2-7	TRBV2	.	CASSERQGPNEQYF	TGTGCCAGCAGTGAGAGACAGGGCCCAAACGAGCAGTACTTC
TRBD1	TRBJ2-3	TRBV7-2	.	CASSLGQGRTDTQYF	TGTGCCAGCAGCTTGGGACAGGGAAGGACAGATACGCAGTATTTT
.	TRBJ2-7	TRBV5-4	few	CASSFSRGAEQYF	TGTGCCAGCAGCTTCTCGCGGGGTGCCGAGCAGTACTTC
TRBD1	TRBJ1-1	TRBV9	.	CASSAQGGNTEAFF	TGTGCCAGCAGCGCACAGGGGGGGAACACTGAAGCTTTCTTT
.	TRBJ2-3	TRBV9	few	CASSERRQGRTDTQYF	TGTGCCAGCAGCGAGAGGCGGCAGGGGCGGACAGATACGCAGTATTTT
TRBD2	TRBJ2-1	TRBV2	few	CASSETSVTYNEQFF	TGTGCCAGCAGTGAAACTAGCGTTACCTACAATGAGCAGTTCTTC
.	TRBJ2-2	TRBV27	.	CASSILASGTGELFF	TGTGCCAGCAGTATCCTCGCGTCAGGGACCGGGGAGCTGTTTTTT
.	TRBJ2-1	TRBV19	few	CASSPRTGEQFF	TGTGCCAGTAGTCCTCGCACAGGTGAGCAGTTCTTC
TRBD2	TRBJ2-2	TRBV7-9	.	CASSLLAATGELFF	TGTGCCAGCAGCTTACTAGCGGCCACCGGGGAGCTGTTTTTT
TRBD1	TRBJ1-2	TRBV18	.	CASSRDRGNYGYTF	TGTGCCAGCTCGCGGGACAGGGGAAACTATGGCTACACCTTC
.	TRBJ2-2	TRBV14	few	CASSPLGQGSTGELFF	TGTGCCAGCAGCCCGCTGGGGCAGGGAAGTACCGGGGAGCTGTTTTTT
TRBD1	TRBJ1-5	TRBV2	.	CASGPTGGLNQPQHF	TGTGCCAGCGGACCAACAGGGGGCCTAAATCAGCCCCAGCATTTT
TRBD2	TRBJ2-2	TRBV28	.	CASSLRVPGTSGRLPTGELFF	TGTGCCAGCAGTTTGCGTGTTCCCGGGACTAGCGGGAGGCTTCCCACCGGGGAGCTGTTTTTT
.	TRBJ1-4	TRBV10-2	many	CASSEPLVNEKLFF	TGCGCCAGCAGTGAGCCCCTAGTTAATGAAAAACTGTTTTTT